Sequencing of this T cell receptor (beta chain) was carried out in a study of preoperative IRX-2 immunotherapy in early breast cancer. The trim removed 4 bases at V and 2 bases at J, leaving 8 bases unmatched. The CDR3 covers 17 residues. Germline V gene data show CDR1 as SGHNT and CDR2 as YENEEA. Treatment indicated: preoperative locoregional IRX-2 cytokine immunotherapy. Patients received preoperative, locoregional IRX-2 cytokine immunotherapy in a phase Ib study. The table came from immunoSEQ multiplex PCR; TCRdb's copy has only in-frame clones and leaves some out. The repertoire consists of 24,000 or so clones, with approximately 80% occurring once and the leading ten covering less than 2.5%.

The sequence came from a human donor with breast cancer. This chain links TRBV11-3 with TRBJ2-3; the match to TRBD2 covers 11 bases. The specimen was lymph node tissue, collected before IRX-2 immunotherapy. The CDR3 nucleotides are TGTGCCAGCAGCTCACTGAGTAGCGGGGGGGCCACAGATACGCAGTATTTT. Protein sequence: CASSSLSSGGATDTQYF.